These 4 T cell receptor beta chains share one sample of origin, sequenced in a study of T cells in Graves' hyperthyroidism and ophthalmopathy. The TCR beta CDR3 regions underwent amplification using RNA transcripts as the source. With the HTBI primer set, the TCR CDR3 went through a first round of RT-PCR. TCRdb reprocessed the multiplex PCR reads with MiXCR, giving one entry per CDR3 protein. The table includes some 720,000 distinct CDR3 sequences, roughly 15% detected once. The sequenced sample consisted of blood. The source is a man aged 18 to 29 with Graves' hyperthyroidism.

This chain links TRBV12-5 with TRBJ2-2; 12 positions match TRBD2. With 2 bases clipped from V and 6 bases from J, the junction kept 16 bases outside the gene matches. The CDR3 totals 20 residues. Germline V CDR1 and CDR2: LGHNT, FRNRAP. Written as DNA, the CDR3 is TGTGCTAGTGGTTTGACCCGAGGACTAGCGGGACCACTTGGGGCCGGGGAGCTGTTTTTT. Translation: CASGLTRGLAGPLGAGELFF.

This clonotype was counted at least ten times. The rearrangement uses TRBV7-2 and TRBJ2-5, with D tentatively TRBD2 (6 bases). The CDR3 is 12 residues long. CDR1 is SGHTA and CDR2 is FQGNSA in the germline V gene. V lost 4 bases, J lost 5 bases, and 8 bases lay in between. The CDR3 is CASSSTSETQYF. The CDR3 bases are TGTGCCAGCAGCTCGACTAGTGAGACCCAGTACTTC.

The chain recombines TRBV9 with TRBJ2-7; 10 bases line up with TRBD2. The ends lost 0 bases at V and 3 bases at J; junction bases unmatched: 6. Germline assignment: CDR1 SGDLS and CDR2 YYNGEE. CDR3 size: 16 residues. The CDR3 nucleotides read TGTGCCAGCAGCGTAGGTCTTCTAGCGGGGGACTACGAGCAGTACTTC. Translation gives CASSVGLLAGDYEQYF.

The V call is TRBV10-3, the J call TRBJ1-5; the D gene is possibly TRBD1 (6 bases). The CDR3 sequence is 15 residues long. V dropped 3 bases and J dropped 3 bases, with 12 bases sitting between them. Germline V gene lookup returns CDR1 ENHRY and CDR2 SYGVKD. In nucleotides, the CDR3 is TGTGCCATCAGTGAATCTACAGGGCTCAATCAGCCCCAGCATTTT. Translating it yields CAISESTGLNQPQHF.